This entry concerns a single T cell receptor beta chain. Its target is unknown. With 5 bases clipped from V and 0 bases from J, the junction kept 8 bases outside the gene matches. CDR1 and CDR2 from the germline V gene are PRHDT and FYEKMQ (reference sequence). The CDR3 is 18 residues long. Primers: 60 Vbeta forward and 13 Jbeta reverse. The protocol was immunoSEQ multiplex PCR, while the TCRdb copy is restricted to in-frame clones and leaves out a portion. This table holds 200,000 or so clones, over 75% found once. This record comes from a study of cytomegalovirus exposure and HLA in healthy donors. Overall study findings and caveats: HLA alleles showed associations with roughly 17,000 TCR beta sequences in a later analysis, at a 0.05 false discovery rate. Under in vitro conditions, three CMV-associated chains were confirmed as specific for CMV antigens. There were some public TCRs occurring in many donors, but most TCR sequences were rare. One variant, a missense change in DCLRE1C, was linked in a later analysis to TCR beta V- and J-gene trimming.

The rearrangement uses TRBV13 and TRBJ2-2, with 11 bases that match TRBD2. This sequence was found in a girl under three years old in good health and CMV-seronegative. Sequencing was done on a sample of PBMCs. CDR3 DNA sequence: TGTGCCAGCAGCAACCCTCCGACTAGCGGGACGAACACCGGGGAGCTGTTTTTT. Protein product: CASSNPPTSGTNTGELFF.